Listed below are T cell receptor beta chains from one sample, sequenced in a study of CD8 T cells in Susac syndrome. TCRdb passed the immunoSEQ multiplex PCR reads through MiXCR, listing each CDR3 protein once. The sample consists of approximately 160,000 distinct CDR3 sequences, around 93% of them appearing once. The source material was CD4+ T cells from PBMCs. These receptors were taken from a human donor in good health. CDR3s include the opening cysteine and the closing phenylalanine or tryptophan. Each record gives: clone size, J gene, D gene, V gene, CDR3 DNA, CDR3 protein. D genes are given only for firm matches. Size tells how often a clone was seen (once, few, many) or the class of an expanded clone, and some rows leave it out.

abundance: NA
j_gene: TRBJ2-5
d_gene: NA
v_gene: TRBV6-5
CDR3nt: TGTGCCAGCAGCCCGAGACAGGATACGATCCAGTACTTC
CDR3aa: CASSPRQDTIQYF

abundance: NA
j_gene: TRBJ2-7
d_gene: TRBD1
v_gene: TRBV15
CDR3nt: TGTGCCACCAGCCGAAGGGACAGCGCGTACGAGCAGTACTTC
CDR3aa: CATSRRDSAYEQYF

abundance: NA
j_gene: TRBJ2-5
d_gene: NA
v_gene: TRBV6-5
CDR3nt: TGTGCCAGCAGTGATCCAGACGTGGAGACCCAGTACTTC
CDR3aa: CASSDPDVETQYF

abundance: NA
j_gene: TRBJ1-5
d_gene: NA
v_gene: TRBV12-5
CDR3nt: TGTGCTAGTGGTTGGTCGGGAGGTCAGCCCCAGCATTTT
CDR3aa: CASGWSGGQPQHF

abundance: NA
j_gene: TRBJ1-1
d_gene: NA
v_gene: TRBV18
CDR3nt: TGTGCCAGCTCATTAGGATCGGCGTCGGCTGAAGCTTTCTTT
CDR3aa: CASSLGSASAEAFF

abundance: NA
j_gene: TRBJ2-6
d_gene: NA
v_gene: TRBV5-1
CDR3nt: TGCGCCAGCGGAGGGGGCCCTGGGGCCAACGTCCTGACTTTC
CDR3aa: CASGGGPGANVLTF

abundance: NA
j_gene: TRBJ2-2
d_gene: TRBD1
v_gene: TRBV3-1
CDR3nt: TGTGCCAGCAGCTCTTGGACAGGGGCCGGGGAGCTGTTTTTT
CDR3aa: CASSSWTGAGELFF

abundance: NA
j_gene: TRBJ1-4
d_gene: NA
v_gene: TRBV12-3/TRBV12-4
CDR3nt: TGTGCCAGCACGTTATGGGGGAGGACTGAAAAACTGTTTTTT
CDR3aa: CASTLWGRTEKLFF

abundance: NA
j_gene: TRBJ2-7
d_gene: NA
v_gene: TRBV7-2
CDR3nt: TGTGCCAGCAGCTTTGGACAGAGCAACGAGCAGTACTTC
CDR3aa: CASSFGQSNEQYF

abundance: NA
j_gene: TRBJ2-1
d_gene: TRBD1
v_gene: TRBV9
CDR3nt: TGTGCCAGCAGCGTAGGAGGGGGCTTTAATGAGCAGTTCTTC
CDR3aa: CASSVGGGFNEQFF

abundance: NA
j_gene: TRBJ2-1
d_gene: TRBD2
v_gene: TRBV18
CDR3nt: TGTGCCAGCTCACCACTTTTGACTAGCGGGGCATACAATGAGCAGTTCTTC
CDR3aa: CASSPLLTSGAYNEQFF

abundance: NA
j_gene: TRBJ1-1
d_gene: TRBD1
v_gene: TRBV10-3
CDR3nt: TGTGCCATCAGTGAGTCGGGGACAGGGGTAGCTTTCTTT
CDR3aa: CAISESGTGVAFF

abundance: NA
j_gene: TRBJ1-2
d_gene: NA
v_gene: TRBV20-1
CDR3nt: TGCAGTGCCCACCGCCCGCAACACTCTAACTATGGCTACACCTTC
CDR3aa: CSAHRPQHSNYGYTF

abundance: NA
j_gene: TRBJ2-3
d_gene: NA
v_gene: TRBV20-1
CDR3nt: TGCAGTGGGCAACTCGGTGGGGCAGATACGCAGTATTTT
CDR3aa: CSGQLGGADTQYF

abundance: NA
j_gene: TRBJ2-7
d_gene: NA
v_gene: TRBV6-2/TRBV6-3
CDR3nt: TGTGCCAGCAGTCCAGGGGAATACGAGCAGTACTTC
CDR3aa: CASSPGEYEQYF

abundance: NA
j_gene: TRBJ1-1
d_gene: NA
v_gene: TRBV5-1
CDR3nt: TGCGCCAGCAGCTTGTGGACGGCAAACACTGAAGCTTTCTTT
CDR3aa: CASSLWTANTEAFF

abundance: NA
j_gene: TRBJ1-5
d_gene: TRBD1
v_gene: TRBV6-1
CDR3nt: TGTGCCAGCAGCCAGGGGCAGACAGGGGGCCTGCAACTGGGGCAGCCCCAGCATTTT
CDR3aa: CASSQGQTGGLQLGQPQHF

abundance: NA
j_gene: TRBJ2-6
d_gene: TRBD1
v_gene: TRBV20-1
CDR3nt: TGCAGTGCCGTACAGGGGGACGGGGCCAACGTCCTGACTTTC
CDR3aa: CSAVQGDGANVLTF

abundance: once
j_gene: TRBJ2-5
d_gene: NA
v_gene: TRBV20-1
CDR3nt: TGCAGTGCTAGAACCCCGGGGACTCCCCGAGAGACCCAGTACTTC
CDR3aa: CSARTPGTPRETQYF

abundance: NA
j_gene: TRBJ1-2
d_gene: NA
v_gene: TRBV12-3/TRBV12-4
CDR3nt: TGTGCCAGCAGTTTAGGGACAGACTATGGCTACACCTTC
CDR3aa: CASSLGTDYGYTF

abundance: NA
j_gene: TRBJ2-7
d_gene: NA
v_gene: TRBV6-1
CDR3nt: TGTGCCAGCGGGGACGGGACCTACGAGCAGTACTTC
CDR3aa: CASGDGTYEQYF

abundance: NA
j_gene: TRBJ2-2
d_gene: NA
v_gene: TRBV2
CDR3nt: TGTGCCAGCAGTATAAGGACTTCGAACACCGGGGAGCTGTTTTTT
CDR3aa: CASSIRTSNTGELFF

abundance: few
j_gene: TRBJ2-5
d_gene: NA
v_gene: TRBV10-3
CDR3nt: TGTGCCATCAGTGCGTCGGGGGAGGTTTGGCAAGAGACCCAGTACTTC
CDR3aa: CAISASGEVWQETQYF

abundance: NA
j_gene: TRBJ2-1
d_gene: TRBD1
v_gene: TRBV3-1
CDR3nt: TGTGCCAGCAGCAGTGACAGGGGGCGAAATTACAATGAGCAGTTCTTC
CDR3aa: CASSSDRGRNYNEQFF

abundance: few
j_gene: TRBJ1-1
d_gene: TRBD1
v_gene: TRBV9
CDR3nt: TGTGCCAGCAGCTCCGACAGGGGAGAAGCTTTCTTT
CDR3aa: CASSSDRGEAFF

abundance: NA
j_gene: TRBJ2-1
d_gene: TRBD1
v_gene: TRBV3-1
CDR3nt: TGTGCCAGCAGCCGCACAGGGGGCAATGAGCAGTTCTTC
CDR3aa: CASSRTGGNEQFF

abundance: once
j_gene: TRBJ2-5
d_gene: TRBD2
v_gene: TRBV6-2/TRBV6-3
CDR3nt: TGTGCCAGCAGTTACGGCGGGGGGGCCGGCTTGTCAGAAGAGACCCAGTACTTC
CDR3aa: CASSYGGGAGLSEETQYF

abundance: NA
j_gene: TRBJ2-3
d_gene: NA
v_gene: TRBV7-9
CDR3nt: TGTGCCAGCAGCCCAACTTCCCGGCAAACGCAGTATTTT
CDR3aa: CASSPTSRQTQYF

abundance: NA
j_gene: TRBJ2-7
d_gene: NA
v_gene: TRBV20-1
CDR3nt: TGCAGTGCTATTACACCAGGGAGAAGCTCCTACGAGCAGTACTTC
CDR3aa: CSAITPGRSSYEQYF

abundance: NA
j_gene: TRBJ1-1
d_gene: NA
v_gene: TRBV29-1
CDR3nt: TGCAGCGTTGACGGGTTAGGTAGCAGGTCGAACACTGAAGCTTTCTTT
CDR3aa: CSVDGLGSRSNTEAFF

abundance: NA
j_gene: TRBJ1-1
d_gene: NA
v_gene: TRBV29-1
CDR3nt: TGCAGCGGGGCCCACTCTGAAGCTTTCTTT
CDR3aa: CSGAHSEAFF

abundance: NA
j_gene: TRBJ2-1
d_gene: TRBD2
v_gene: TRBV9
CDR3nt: TGTGCCAGCAGCAAAGCGGGGGGGTACAATGAGCAGTTCTTC
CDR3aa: CASSKAGGYNEQFF

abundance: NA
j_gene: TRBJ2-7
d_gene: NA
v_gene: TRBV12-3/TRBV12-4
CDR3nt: TGTGCCAGCAGTTTACTACAGGGCTACGAGCAGTACTTC
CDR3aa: CASSLLQGYEQYF

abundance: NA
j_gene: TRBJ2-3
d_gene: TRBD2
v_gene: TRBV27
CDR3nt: TGTGCCAGCAGCCCCGGGACTACTCACCAGTATTTT
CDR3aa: CASSPGTTHQYF

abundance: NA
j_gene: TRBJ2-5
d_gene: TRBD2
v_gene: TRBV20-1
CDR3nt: TGCAGTGCCAGGGAGGGGACGGCGAAACAAGAGACCCAGTACTTC
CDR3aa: CSAREGTAKQETQYF

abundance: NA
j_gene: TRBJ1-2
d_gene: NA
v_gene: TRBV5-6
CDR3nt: TGTGCCAGCAGCTTGTTCAGGGTTGGAGGCTACACCTTC
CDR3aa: CASSLFRVGGYTF

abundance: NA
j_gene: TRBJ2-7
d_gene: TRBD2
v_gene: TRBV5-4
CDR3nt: TGTGCCAGCAGCTGGACTAGCGGGGGGAAGTACGAGCAGTACTTC
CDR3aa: CASSWTSGGKYEQYF

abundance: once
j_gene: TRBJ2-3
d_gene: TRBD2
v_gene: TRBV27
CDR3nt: TGTGCCAGCCAGCGGGGCGGGCTGTCTGATACGCAGTATTTT
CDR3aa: CASQRGGLSDTQYF

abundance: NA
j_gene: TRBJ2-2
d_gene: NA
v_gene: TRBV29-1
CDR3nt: TGCAGCGTTGAAGATTTGGCCACGGACACCGGGGAGCTGTTTTTT
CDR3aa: CSVEDLATDTGELFF

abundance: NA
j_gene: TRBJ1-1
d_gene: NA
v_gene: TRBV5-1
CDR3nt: TGCGCCAGCAGCTTGGCAGGGTTCACTGAAGCTTTCTTT
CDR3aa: CASSLAGFTEAFF

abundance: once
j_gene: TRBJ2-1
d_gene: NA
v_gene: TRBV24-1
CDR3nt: TGTGCCACCAGTAGGAGCGGACCTAACAATGAGCAGTTCTTC
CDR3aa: CATSRSGPNNEQFF

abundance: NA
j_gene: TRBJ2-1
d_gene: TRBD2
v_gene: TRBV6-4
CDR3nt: TGTGCCAGCAGCACCGGGACTAATTCTCTTGAGCAGTTCTTC
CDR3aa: CASSTGTNSLEQFF

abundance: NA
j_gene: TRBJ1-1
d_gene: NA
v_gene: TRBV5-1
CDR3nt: TGCGCCAGCAGCTTCGCCCTTCGTACTGAAGCTTTCTTT
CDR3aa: CASSFALRTEAFF

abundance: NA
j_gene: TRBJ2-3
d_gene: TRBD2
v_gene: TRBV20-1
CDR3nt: TGCAGTGCTACCGGGGGGGTCACAGATACGCAGTATTTT
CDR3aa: CSATGGVTDTQYF

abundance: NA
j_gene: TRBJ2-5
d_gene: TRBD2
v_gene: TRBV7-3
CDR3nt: TGTGCCAGCAGCCCCCGCAAAGTTCCGGGGGGGCCGGAGACCCAGTACTTC
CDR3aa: CASSPRKVPGGPETQYF

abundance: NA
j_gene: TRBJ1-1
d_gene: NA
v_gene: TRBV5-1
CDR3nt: TGCGCCAGCAGCGTGTTGACAGGGAACACTGAAGCTTTCTTT
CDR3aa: CASSVLTGNTEAFF

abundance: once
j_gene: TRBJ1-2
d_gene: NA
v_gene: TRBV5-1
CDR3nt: TGCGCCAGCAGCTTGGAAGGGCAGTCTTACGGTGGCTACACCTTC
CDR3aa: CASSLEGQSYGGYTF

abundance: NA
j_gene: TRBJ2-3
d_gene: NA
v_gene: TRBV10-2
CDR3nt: TGCGCCAGCAGTGAGTCTGTCAGGGTCGCGCAGTATTTT
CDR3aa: CASSESVRVAQYF

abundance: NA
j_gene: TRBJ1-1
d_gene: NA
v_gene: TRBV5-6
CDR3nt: TGTGCCAGCAGCTTTTGGGCAGCCACTATGAACACTGAAGCTTTCTTT
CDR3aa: CASSFWAATMNTEAFF

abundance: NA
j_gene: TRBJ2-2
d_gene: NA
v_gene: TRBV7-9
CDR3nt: TGTGCCAGCAGCTGGGGTAGCGATACCGGGGAGCTGTTTTTT
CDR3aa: CASSWGSDTGELFF

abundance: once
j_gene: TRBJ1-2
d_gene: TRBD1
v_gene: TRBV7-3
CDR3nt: TGTGCCAGCAGCCCCCTCTCGGCCGGACAGGGGGCTCTGGTTGGCTACACCTTC
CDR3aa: CASSPLSAGQGALVGYTF

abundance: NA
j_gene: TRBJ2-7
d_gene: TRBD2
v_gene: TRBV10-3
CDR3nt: TGTGCCACCGCCGGACTAGCGGGGGGAGACGAGCAGTACTTC
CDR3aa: CATAGLAGGDEQYF

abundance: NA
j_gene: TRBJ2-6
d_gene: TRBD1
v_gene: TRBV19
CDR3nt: TGTGCCAGTTGGGACAGTAGCTCTGGGGCCAACGTCCTGACTTTC
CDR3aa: CASWDSSSGANVLTF

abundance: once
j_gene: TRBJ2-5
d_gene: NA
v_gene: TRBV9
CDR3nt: TGTGCCAGCAGCGTAGGCTCCCCGGAGGAGACCCAGTACTTC
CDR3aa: CASSVGSPEETQYF

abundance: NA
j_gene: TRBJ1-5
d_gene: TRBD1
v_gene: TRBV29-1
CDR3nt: TGCAGCGTACGGACAGGTAGCGCGACCGCTAGCAATCAGCCCCAGCATTTT
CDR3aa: CSVRTGSATASNQPQHF

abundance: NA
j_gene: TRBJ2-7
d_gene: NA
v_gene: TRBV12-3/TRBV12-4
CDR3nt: TGTGCCAGCAGTTTAAGGCGACCTTACGAGCAGTACTTC
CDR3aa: CASSLRRPYEQYF

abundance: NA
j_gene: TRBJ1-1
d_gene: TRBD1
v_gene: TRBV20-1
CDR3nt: TGCAGTGCTGCCGGGACAGGGCAAATGAACACTGAAGCTTTCTTT
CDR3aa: CSAAGTGQMNTEAFF

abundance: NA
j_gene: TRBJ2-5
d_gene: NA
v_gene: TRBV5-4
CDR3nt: TGTGCCAGCAGCACAGACAGGAAAGAGACCCAGTACTTC
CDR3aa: CASSTDRKETQYF

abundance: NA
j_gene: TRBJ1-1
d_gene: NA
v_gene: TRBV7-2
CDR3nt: TGTGCCAGCAGCTTTCCGCCGATTGAAGCTTTCTTT
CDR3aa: CASSFPPIEAFF

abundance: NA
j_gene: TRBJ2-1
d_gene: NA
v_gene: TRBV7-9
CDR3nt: TGTGCCAGCAGCACGGCGAATGAGCAGTTCTTC
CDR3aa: CASSTANEQFF